This T cell receptor beta chain appears in the sequencing data of a study of CD8+ T cells in alopecia areata. Study details: Tofacitinib administration persisted for 6 to 18 months, succeeded by 6 months off drug.

Extraction and reverse transcription of RNA yielded cDNA as the sequencing template. Sequencing used immunoSEQ multiplex PCR; TCRdb keeps in-frame clones, though not all of them. Counted here are under 150,000 clones, over 55% occurring once; the ten biggest clones make up 5.7%. Treatment here: oral pan-JAK inhibitor, 5-10 mg twice daily. As for this clone: Its specificity is not known.

Looked up from germline, CDR1 is SGDLS and CDR2 is YYNGEE. CDR3 length: 15 amino acids. Trimming removed 4 bases from V and 0 bases from J, with 11 bases in between. Broader study findings: Scalp sample data also include resident alphabeta T cells from normal skin. Shared TCR sequences were less clear between patients than in mice, possibly partly from HLA diversity. For patients receiving tofacitinib, scalp clonality and expanded CD8+ clones among the top 100 significantly decreased.

Sample: CD4+ T cells sorted from blood, taken at week 4, from a patient treated with tofacitinib. V usage is TRBV9 and J usage is TRBJ2-1; no clear D gene. The sequence came from a human donor with alopecia areata. The CDR3 DNA sequence: TGTGCCAGCAGCCTAAGCCTAAGCTCCTACAATGAGCAGTTCTTC. This gives the protein CASSLSLSSYNEQFF.